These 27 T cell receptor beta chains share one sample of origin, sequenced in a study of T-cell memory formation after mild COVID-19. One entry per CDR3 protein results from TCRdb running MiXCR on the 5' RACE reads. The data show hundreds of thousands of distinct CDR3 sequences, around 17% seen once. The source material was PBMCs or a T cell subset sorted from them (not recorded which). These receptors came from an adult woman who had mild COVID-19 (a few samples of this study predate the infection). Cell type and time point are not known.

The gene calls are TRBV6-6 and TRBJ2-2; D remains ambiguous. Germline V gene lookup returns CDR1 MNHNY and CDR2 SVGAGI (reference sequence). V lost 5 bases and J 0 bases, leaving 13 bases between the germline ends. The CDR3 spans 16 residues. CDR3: CASSILSAANTGELFF. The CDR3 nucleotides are TGTGCCAGCAGTATACTAAGCGCCGCGAACACCGGGGAGCTGTTTTTT.

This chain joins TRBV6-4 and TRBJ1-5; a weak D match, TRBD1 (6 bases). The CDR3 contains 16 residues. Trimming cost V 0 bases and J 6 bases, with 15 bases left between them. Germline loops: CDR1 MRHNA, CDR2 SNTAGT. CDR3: CASSDSGSRGRQPQHF. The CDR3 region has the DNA TGTGCCAGCAGTGACTCGGGGAGTCGGGGGCGTCAGCCCCAGCATTTT.

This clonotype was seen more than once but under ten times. CDR3 sequence: CASGLAGANAPGELFF. In nucleotides, the CDR3 is TGTGCCAGTGGGTTAGCGGGGGCGAACGCTCCCGGGGAGCTGTTTTTT. The chain employs TRBV9 and TRBJ2-2; 9 nucleotides align to TRBD2. Germline lookup yields CDR1 SGDLS and CDR2 YYNGEE. Trimming at V came to 8 bases and at J to 6 bases, leaving 14 bases not matched to a gene. The length of the CDR3 is 16 residues.

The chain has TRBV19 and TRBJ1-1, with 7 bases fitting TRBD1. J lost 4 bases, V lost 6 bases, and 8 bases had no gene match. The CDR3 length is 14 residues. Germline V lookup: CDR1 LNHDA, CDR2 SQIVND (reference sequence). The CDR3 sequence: CASSRGQVGTEAFF. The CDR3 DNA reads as TGTGCCAGTAGCCGAGGACAGGTAGGCACTGAAGCTTTCTTT.

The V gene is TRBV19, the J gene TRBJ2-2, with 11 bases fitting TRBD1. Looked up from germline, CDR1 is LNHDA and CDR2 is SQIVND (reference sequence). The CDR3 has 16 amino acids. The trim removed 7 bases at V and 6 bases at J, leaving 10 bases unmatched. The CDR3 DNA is TGTGCCAGTACCAACCGGGACAGGGGGAAAGCCGGGGAGCTGTTTTTT. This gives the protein CASTNRDRGKAGELFF.

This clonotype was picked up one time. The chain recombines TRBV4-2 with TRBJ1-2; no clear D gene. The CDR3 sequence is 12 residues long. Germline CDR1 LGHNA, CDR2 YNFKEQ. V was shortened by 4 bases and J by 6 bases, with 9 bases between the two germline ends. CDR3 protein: CASSLPTDGYTF. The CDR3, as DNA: TGTGCCAGCAGCCTTCCCACTGATGGCTACACCTTC.

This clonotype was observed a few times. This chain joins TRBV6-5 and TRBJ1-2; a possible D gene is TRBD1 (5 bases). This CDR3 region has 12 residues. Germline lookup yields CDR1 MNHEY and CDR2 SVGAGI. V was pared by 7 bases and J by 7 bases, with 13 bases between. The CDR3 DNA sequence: TGTGCCAGCACTCCCGGGGGAGGTGGCTACACCTTC. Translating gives CASTPGGGGYTF.

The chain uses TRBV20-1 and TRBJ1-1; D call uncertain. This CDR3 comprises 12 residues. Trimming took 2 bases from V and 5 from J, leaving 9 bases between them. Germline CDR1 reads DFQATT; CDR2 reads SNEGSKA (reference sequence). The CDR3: CSARPSWTEAFF. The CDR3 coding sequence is TGCAGTGCTAGACCTTCGTGGACTGAAGCTTTCTTT.

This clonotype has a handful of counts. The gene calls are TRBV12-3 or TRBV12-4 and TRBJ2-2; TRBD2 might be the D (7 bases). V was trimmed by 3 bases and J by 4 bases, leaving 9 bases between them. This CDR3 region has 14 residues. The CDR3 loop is CASSFRGGTGELFF. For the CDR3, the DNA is TGTGCCAGCAGTTTTAGGGGGGGCACCGGGGAGCTGTTTTTT.

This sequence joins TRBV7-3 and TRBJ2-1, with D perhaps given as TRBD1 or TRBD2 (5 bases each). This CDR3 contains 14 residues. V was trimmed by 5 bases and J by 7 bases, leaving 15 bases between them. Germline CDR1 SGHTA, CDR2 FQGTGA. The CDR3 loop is CASSTPLEGNEQFF. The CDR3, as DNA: TGTGCCAGCAGCACCCCACTAGAGGGGAATGAGCAGTTCTTC. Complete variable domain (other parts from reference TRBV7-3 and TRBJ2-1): GAGVSQTPSNKVTEKGKYVELRCDPISGHTALYWYRQSLGQGPEFLIYFQGTGAADDSGLPNDRFFAVRPEGSVSTLKIQRTERGDSAVYLCASSTPLEGNEQFFGPGTRLTVL.

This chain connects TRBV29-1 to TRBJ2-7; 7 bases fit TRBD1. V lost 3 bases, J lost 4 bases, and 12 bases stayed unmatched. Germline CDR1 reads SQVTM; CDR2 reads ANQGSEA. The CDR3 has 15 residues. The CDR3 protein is CSVEKQGHTGYEQYF. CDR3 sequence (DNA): TGCAGCGTTGAGAAACAGGGGCACACTGGGTACGAGCAGTACTTC.

The CDR3 loop reads CASSLTPSGTGYGYTF. The CDR3 DNA reads as TGTGCCAGCAGCTTAACCCCATCCGGGACCGGCTATGGCTACACCTTC. The chain uses TRBV7-9 and TRBJ1-2; TRBD1 is a possible D gene (5 bases). Per the germline V gene, CDR1 is SEHNR and CDR2 is FQNEAQ (reference sequence). V dropped 2 bases and J dropped 4 bases, with 17 bases sitting between them. The CDR3 has 16 residues.

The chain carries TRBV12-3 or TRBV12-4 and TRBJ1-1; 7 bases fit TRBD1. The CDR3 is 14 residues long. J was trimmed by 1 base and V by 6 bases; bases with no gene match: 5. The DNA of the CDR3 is TGTGCCAGCAGGTTGACAGGGCCGAACACTGAAGCTTTCTTT. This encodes CASRLTGPNTEAFF.

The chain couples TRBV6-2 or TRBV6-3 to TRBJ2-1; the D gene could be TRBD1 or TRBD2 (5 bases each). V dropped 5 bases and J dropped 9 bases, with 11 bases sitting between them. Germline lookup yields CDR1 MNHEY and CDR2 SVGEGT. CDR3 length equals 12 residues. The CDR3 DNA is TGTGCCAGCAGTGAGGGACCCAGTGAGCAGTTCTTC. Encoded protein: CASSEGPSEQFF.

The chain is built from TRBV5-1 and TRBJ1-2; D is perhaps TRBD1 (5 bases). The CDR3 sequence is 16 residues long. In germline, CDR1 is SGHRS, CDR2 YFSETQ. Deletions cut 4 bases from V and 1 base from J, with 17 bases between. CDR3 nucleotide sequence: TGCGCCAGCAGCCCGGGGGGGGTCAACTTTAACTATGGCTACACCTTC. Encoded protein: CASSPGGVNFNYGYTF.

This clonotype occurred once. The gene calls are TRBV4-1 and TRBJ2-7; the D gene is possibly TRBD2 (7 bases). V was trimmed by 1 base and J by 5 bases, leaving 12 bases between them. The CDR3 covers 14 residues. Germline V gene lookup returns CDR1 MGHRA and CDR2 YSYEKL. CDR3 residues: CASSQVGGHDEQYF. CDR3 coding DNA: TGCGCCAGCAGCCAAGTGGGGGGGCACGACGAGCAGTACTTC.

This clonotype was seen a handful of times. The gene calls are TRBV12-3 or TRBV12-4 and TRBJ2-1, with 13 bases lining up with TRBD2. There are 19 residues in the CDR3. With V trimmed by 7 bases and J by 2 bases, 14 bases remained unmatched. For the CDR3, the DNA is TGTGCCAGCAAACCGCGACTAGCGGGGGGCCCACCTACCTACAATGAGCAGTTCTTC. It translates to CASKPRLAGGPPTYNEQFF.

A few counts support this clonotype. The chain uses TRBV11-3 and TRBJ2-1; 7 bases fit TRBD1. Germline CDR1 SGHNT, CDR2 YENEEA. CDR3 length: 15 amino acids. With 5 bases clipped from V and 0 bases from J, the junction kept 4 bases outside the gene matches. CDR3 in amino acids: CASSDRVNSYNEQFF. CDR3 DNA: TGTGCCAGCAGCGACAGGGTAAACTCCTACAATGAGCAGTTCTTC. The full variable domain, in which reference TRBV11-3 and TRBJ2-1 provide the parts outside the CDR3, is EAGVVQSPRYKIIEKKQPVAFWCNPISGHNTLYWYLQNLGQGPELLIRYENEEAVDDSQLPKDRFSAERLKGVDSTLKIQPAELGDSAVYLCASSDRVNSYNEQFFGPGTRLTVL.

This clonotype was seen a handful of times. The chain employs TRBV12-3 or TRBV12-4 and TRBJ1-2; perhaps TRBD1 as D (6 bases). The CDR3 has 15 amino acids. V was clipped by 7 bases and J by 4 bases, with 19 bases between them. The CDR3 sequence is CASTDLGGRGYGYTF. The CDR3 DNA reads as TGTGCCAGCACCGACCTTGGGGGGCGAGGCTATGGCTACACCTTC.

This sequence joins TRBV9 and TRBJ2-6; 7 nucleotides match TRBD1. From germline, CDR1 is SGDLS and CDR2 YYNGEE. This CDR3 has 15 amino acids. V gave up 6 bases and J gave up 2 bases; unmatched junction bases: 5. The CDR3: CASKGAGAGANVLTF. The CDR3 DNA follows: TGTGCCAGCAAGGGGGCCGGGGCTGGGGCCAACGTCCTGACTTTC.

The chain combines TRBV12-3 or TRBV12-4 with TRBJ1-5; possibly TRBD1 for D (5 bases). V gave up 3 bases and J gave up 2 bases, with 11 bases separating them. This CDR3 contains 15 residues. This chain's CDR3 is CASSFHRYGNQPQHF. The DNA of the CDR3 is TGTGCCAGCAGTTTTCACAGGTATGGCAATCAGCCCCAGCATTTT.

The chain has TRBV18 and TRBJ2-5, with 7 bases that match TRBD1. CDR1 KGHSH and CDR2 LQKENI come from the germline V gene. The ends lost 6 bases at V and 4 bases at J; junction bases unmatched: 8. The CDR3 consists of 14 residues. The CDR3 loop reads CASSPGTVRETQYF. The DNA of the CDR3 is TGTGCCAGCTCTCCCGGGACAGTAAGAGAGACCCAGTACTTC.

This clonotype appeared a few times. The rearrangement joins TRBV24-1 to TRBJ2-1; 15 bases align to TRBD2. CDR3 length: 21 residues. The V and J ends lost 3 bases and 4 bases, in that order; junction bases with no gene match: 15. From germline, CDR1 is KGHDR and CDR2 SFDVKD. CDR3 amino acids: CATSDRPGLAGGTAGYNEQFF. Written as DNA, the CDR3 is TGTGCCACCAGTGATCGACCGGGACTAGCGGGGGGTACGGCTGGGTACAATGAGCAGTTCTTC.

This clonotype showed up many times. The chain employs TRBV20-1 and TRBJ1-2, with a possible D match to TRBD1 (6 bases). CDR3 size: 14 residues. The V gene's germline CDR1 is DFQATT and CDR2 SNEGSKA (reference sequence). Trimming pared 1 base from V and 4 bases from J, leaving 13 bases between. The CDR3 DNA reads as TGCAGTGCTAGAGCCGACGGGGGCGGCTATGGCTACACCTTC. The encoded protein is CSARADGGGYGYTF.

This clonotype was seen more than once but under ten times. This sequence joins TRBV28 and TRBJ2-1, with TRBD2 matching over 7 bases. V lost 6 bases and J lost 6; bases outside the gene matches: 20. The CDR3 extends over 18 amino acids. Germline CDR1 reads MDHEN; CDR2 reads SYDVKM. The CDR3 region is CASSERALAPEWANEQFF. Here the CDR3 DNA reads TGTGCCAGCAGCGAAAGGGCACTAGCGCCCGAGTGGGCCAATGAGCAGTTCTTC. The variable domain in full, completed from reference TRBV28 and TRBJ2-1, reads DVKVTQSSRYLVKRTGEKVFLECVQDMDHENMFWYRQDPGLGLRLIYFSYDVKMKEKGDIPEGYSVSREKKERFSLILESASTNQTSMYLCASSERALAPEWANEQFFGPGTRLTVL.

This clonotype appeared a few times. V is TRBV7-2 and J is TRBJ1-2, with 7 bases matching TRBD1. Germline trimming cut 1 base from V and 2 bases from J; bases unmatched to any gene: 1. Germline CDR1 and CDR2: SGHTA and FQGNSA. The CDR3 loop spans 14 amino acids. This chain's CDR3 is CASSLVGQNYGYTF. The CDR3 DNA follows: TGTGCCAGCAGCTTAGTGGGACAGAACTATGGCTACACCTTC.

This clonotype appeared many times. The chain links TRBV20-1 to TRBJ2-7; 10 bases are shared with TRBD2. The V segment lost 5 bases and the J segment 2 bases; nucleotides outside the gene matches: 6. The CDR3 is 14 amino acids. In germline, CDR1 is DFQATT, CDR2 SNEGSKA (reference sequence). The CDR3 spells CSAAGTSEPYEQYF. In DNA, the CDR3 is TGCAGTGCTGCCGGGACTAGCGAACCCTACGAGCAGTACTTC.